The 29 T cell receptor beta chains below were found in one sample sequenced in a study of T cell responses to AZD1222 COVID-19 vaccine. Produced via immunoSEQ multiplex PCR; TCRdb's table is partial and in-frame only. The sample has around 270,000 clones, 94% seen once. The sequenced sample was peripheral blood, obtained 28 days after the second AZD1222 dose. Receptors originate from an adult who received the AZD1222 COVID-19 vaccine.

The chain joins TRBV28 to TRBJ1-5; D uncertain. Germline lookup yields CDR1 MDHEN and CDR2 SYDVKM. The CDR3 is 14 residues long. Trimming took 6 bases from V and 1 from J, leaving 10 bases between them. CDR3 sequence (DNA): TGTGCCAGCAGCCCGACGGTCAGCAATCAGCCCCAGCATTTT. It yields the protein CASSPTVSNQPQHF.

This chain connects TRBV6-1 to TRBJ1-1, with D hard to call. The CDR3 loop spans 14 amino acids. The germline V and J ends were trimmed by 2 bases and 1 base, with 8 bases remaining between them. The germline V gene has CDR1 MNHNS and CDR2 SASEGT. The CDR3 loop reads CASSERGGNTEAFF. CDR3 sequence (DNA): TGTGCCAGCAGTGAACGGGGAGGGAACACTGAAGCTTTCTTT.

The chain couples TRBV30 to TRBJ2-1; 15 bases map to TRBD2. The germline CDR1 and CDR2 sequences are GTSNPN and SVGIG (reference sequence). The CDR3 extends over 17 amino acids. Trimming at V came to 3 bases and at J to 4 bases, leaving 7 bases not matched to a gene. CDR3 protein: CAWRGLAGGPGYNEQFF. In DNA, the CDR3 is TGTGCCTGGAGAGGACTAGCGGGAGGGCCGGGATACAATGAGCAGTTCTTC.

The rearrangement uses TRBV5-1 and TRBJ1-1; no firm D call. The germline V gene encodes CDR1 SGHRS and CDR2 YFSETQ. Trimming removed 0 bases from V and 1 base from J, with 7 bases in between. The length of the CDR3 is 14 residues. CDR3 bases: TGCGCCAGCAGCTTGGCCGGCGGGAACACTGAAGCTTTCTTT. It specifies CASSLAGGNTEAFF.

The V gene is TRBV18, the J gene TRBJ1-2; 8 nucleotides match TRBD1. Germline CDR1 is KGHSH and CDR2 is LQKENI. This CDR3 has 16 residues. With 2 bases clipped from V and 7 bases from J, the junction kept 12 bases outside the gene matches. In DNA form, the CDR3 reads TGTGCCAGCTCACCAGGGGGGCGCGGACAGGGATTTGGCTACACCTTC. Translating it yields CASSPGGRGQGFGYTF.

The chain recombines TRBV9 with TRBJ2-5, with D hard to call. CDR3 size: 14 residues. Germline V CDR1 and CDR2: SGDLS, YYNGEE. The V and J ends lost 0 bases and 5 bases respectively, with 11 bases between them. CDR3 region: CASSVEVIGETQYF. The CDR3, as DNA: TGTGCCAGCAGCGTAGAGGTCATCGGGGAGACCCAGTACTTC.

This chain uses TRBV13 with TRBJ2-7, with D uncertain. Trimming took 0 bases from V and 0 from J, leaving 9 bases between them. The CDR3 covers 15 residues. Germline V lookup: CDR1 PRHDT, CDR2 FYEKMQ (reference sequence). CDR3 sequence reads: CASSLGGKSSYEQYF. The CDR3 coding sequence is TGTGCCAGCAGCTTAGGGGGGAAGAGCTCCTACGAGCAGTACTTC.

This clone was seen only once. CDR3 in DNA: TGTGCCAGCAGTGAACAAGGATACGAGCAGTACTTC. It specifies CASSEQGYEQYF. The rearrangement uses TRBV2 and TRBJ2-7; D gene uncertain. The V and J ends lost 2 bases and 4 bases respectively, with 6 bases between them. The CDR3 has 12 residues. Germline V gene data show CDR1 as SNHLY and CDR2 as FYNNEI.

This chain joins TRBV5-5 and TRBJ1-3; maybe TRBD1 (5 bases). Between the trimmed V and J ends, which lost 4 bases and 0 bases, there was a span of 11 bases. The CDR3 runs 15 residues. Germline lookup yields CDR1 SGHKS and CDR2 YYEKEE (reference sequence). CDR3 DNA: TGTGCCAGCAGCCGGCCAGGGAACTCTGGAAACACCATATATTTT. As protein: CASSRPGNSGNTIYF.

The V gene is TRBV7-2, the J gene TRBJ2-7; D is possibly TRBD2 (6 bases). V was clipped by 7 bases and J by 1 base, with 14 bases between them. CDR3 length: 14 amino acids. Germline V gene sequence: CDR1 SGHTA, CDR2 FQGNSA. CDR3 bases: TGTGCCAGCACCCCCACCGGGGGATCCTACGAGCAGTACTTC. This encodes CASTPTGGSYEQYF.

This clone appeared once. This sequence joins TRBV15 and TRBJ2-5, with TRBD1 identical over 8 bases. Germline loops: CDR1 LNHNV, CDR2 YYDKDF (reference sequence). The length of the CDR3 is 14 residues. The V segment lost 6 bases and the J segment 5 bases; nucleotides outside the gene matches: 8. This CDR3 reads CATRLAGGGETQYF. CDR3 bases: TGTGCCACCAGGTTGGCAGGGGGCGGGGAGACCCAGTACTTC.

The chain uses TRBV2 and TRBJ2-1; D not resolved. The germline V gene encodes CDR1 SNHLY and CDR2 FYNNEI. V lost 4 bases to trimming and J lost 3 bases, with 4 bases between them. CDR3 length: 12 amino acids. The DNA of the CDR3 is TGTGCCAGCAGTGCTCGCTACAATGAGCAGTTCTTC. Protein product: CASSARYNEQFF.

The chain uses TRBV10-2 and TRBJ2-3; 15 bases fit TRBD2. The CDR3 is 16 residues long. CDR1 is WSHSY and CDR2 is SAAADI in the germline V gene. V gave up 8 bases and J gave up 4 bases; unmatched junction bases: 7. CDR3 sequence reads: CASRRTSGRVSDTQYF. The CDR3 region has the DNA TGCGCCAGCCGTAGGACTAGCGGGAGGGTCTCAGATACGCAGTATTTT.

The chain links TRBV14 to TRBJ1-5; TRBD1 aligns across 9 bases. This CDR3 is built from 16 residues. Germline CDR1 is SGHDN and CDR2 is FVKESK. The junction had 9 bases not matched to a gene; V was cut back by 4 bases and J by 5 bases. The CDR3 reads CASSRPDRGRDQPQHF. CDR3 coding DNA: TGTGCCAGCAGCCGACCGGACAGGGGAAGGGATCAGCCCCAGCATTTT.

The V gene is TRBV6-1, the J gene TRBJ1-5; D not certain. V was clipped by 2 bases and J by 8 bases, with 7 bases between them. CDR3 size: 12 residues. Looked up from germline, CDR1 is MNHNS and CDR2 is SASEGT. The CDR3 region has the DNA TGTGCCAGCAGTGAAATGTCGAAGCCCCAGCATTTT. This translates into CASSEMSKPQHF.

The V gene is TRBV3-1 (or the pseudogene TRBV3-2), the J gene TRBJ2-7; D gene uncertain. Trimming took 1 base from V and 2 from J, leaving 3 bases between them. CDR1 is LGHDT, CDR2 YNNKEL, per germline (reference sequence). CDR3 length: 12 residues. CDR3 DNA: TGTGCCAGCAGCCAAGTCCCCTACGAGCAGTACTTC. This gives the protein CASSQVPYEQYF.

This rearrangement joins TRBV28 to TRBJ2-7; 11 bases agree with TRBD2. Looked up from germline, CDR1 is MDHEN and CDR2 is SYDVKM. Germline trimming cut 8 bases from V and 2 bases from J; bases unmatched to any gene: 2. The length of the CDR3 is 13 residues. CDR3 coding DNA: TGTGCCAGCGTGGGACTAGCGGCCTACGAGCAGTACTTC. This encodes CASVGLAAYEQYF.

The CDR3 DNA follows: TGCGCCAGCAGCTTGGGACAGTTTACTGGAAACACCATATATTTT. It specifies CASSLGQFTGNTIYF. This chain links TRBV5-1 with TRBJ1-3, with a weak D call TRBD1 (5 bases). Germline CDR1 reads SGHRS; CDR2 reads YFSETQ. The CDR3 totals 15 residues. Trimming left V 0 bases short and J 2 bases short, with 9 bases between.

V is TRBV28 and J is TRBJ2-7, with 13 bases matching TRBD2. The J call may be mistaken, given a closer DNA end match to TRBJ2-5. This CDR3 is built from 15 residues. From germline, CDR1 is MDHEN and CDR2 SYDVKM. CDR3 in amino acids: CASSPGTSGEQTQYF. The CDR3 nucleotides read TGTGCCAGCAGTCCCGGGACTAGCGGGGAACAGACCCAGTACTTC.

The chain uses TRBV3-1 (or the pseudogene TRBV3-2) and TRBJ1-6, with D perhaps matching TRBD1 (6 bases). The CDR3 totals 15 residues. Germline V gene data show CDR1 as LGHDT and CDR2 as YNNKEL (reference sequence). The ends were cut back, 1 base at V and 7 bases at J, with 11 bases in the middle. Here the CDR3 DNA reads TGTGCCAGCAGCCAAGGTGGGGGCTGGAATTCACCCCTCCACTTT. This sequence encodes CASSQGGGWNSPLHF.

This clone appeared once. The chain links TRBV3-1 (or the pseudogene TRBV3-2) to TRBJ2-2; the D gene is possibly TRBD2 (6 bases). In germline, CDR1 is LGHDT, CDR2 YNNKEL (reference sequence). The CDR3 spans 16 residues. With 3 bases removed from V and 6 bases from J, the gap between germline ends came to 17 bases. The CDR3 DNA sequence: TGTGCCAGCAGCCATTATCTGCGGGGCGCTCCCGGGGAGCTGTTTTTT. Protein sequence: CASSHYLRGAPGELFF.

This rearrangement joins TRBV4-2 to TRBJ2-3; 12 nucleotides agree with TRBD2. The CDR3 length is 20 residues. The germline V gene has CDR1 LGHNA and CDR2 YNFKEQ. The V and J ends lost 0 bases and 2 bases, in that order; junction bases with no gene match: 12. DNA for the CDR3: TGTGCCAGCAGCCAAGATCCGGGACTAGCGGGCCGCTTCTACACAGATACGCAGTATTTT. Residues: CASSQDPGLAGRFYTDTQYF.

CDR3 protein: CASSSRGPGGFAGYTF. DNA of the CDR3: TGTGCCAGTAGTAGTCGTGGGCCAGGGGGCTTCGCTGGCTACACCTTC. The chain uses TRBV19 and TRBJ1-2; 8 positions match TRBD1. This CDR3 comprises 16 residues. Germline V lookup: CDR1 LNHDA, CDR2 SQIVND (reference sequence). After removal of 4 bases from V and 7 bases from J, the junction contained 14 bases not matched to a gene.

This clone was detected once. CDR3 sequence (DNA): TGTGCCAGCAGCACAGGGTCCTACGAGCAGTACTTC. Translating gives CASSTGSYEQYF. The rearrangement joins TRBV11-1 to TRBJ2-7, with D maybe TRBD1 (6 bases). With 5 bases removed from V and 1 base from J, the gap between germline ends came to 6 bases. Germline V lookup: CDR1 SGHAT, CDR2 FQDESV (reference sequence). This CDR3 has 12 amino acids.

Remarks on this clone: The sample holds other DNA sequences that translate to the same CDR3. The chain combines TRBV28 with TRBJ2-5, with D perhaps matching TRBD1 or TRBD2 (5 bases each). CDR3 length equals 13 residues. Germline V lookup: CDR1 MDHEN, CDR2 SYDVKM. V was clipped by 6 bases and J by 4 bases, with 12 bases between them. CDR3 DNA sequence: TGTGCCAGCAGCTTACCGGGGCGAGAGACCCAGTACTTC. Its protein is CASSLPGRETQYF.

This clone was seen only once. The chain couples TRBV4-1 to TRBJ2-6; TRBD1 might be the D (6 bases). Germline CDR1 MGHRA, CDR2 YSYEKL. The CDR3 contains 19 residues. V lost 1 base and J lost 0, with 16 bases in between. The CDR3 spells CASSQVIGQSFSGANVLTF. CDR3 DNA: TGCGCCAGCAGCCAAGTTATCGGACAGAGCTTCTCTGGGGCCAACGTCCTGACTTTC.

The rearrangement joins TRBV5-4 to TRBJ2-5; D might be TRBD2 (6 bases). The CDR3 is 14 amino acids. The germline gives CDR1 SGHNT, CDR2 YYREEE (reference sequence). V was cut by 5 bases and J by 3 bases, with 14 bases left in between. The CDR3 loop reads CASSSGTPKETQYF. DNA for the CDR3: TGTGCCAGCAGTTCCGGGACTCCCAAAGAGACCCAGTACTTC.

This clone was counted a single time. J is TRBJ1-5 and V is TRBV18; no firm D call. Trimming removed 3 bases at V and 5 bases at J, with 8 bases between. Looked up from germline, CDR1 is KGHSH and CDR2 is LQKENI. The CDR3 has 13 amino acids. The CDR3 bases are TGTGCCAGCTCACCGGAAAGGCATCAGCCCCAGCATTTT. It specifies CASSPERHQPQHF.

The chain has TRBV7-9 and TRBJ1-5, with no clear D. CDR1 and CDR2 (germline): SEHNR, FQNEAQ (reference sequence). Deletions cut 1 base from V and 5 bases from J, with 6 bases between. The CDR3 consists of 13 residues. CDR3 nucleotide sequence: TGTGCCAGCAGCTTAGTTGAGCATCAGCCCCAGCATTTT. It translates to CASSLVEHQPQHF.